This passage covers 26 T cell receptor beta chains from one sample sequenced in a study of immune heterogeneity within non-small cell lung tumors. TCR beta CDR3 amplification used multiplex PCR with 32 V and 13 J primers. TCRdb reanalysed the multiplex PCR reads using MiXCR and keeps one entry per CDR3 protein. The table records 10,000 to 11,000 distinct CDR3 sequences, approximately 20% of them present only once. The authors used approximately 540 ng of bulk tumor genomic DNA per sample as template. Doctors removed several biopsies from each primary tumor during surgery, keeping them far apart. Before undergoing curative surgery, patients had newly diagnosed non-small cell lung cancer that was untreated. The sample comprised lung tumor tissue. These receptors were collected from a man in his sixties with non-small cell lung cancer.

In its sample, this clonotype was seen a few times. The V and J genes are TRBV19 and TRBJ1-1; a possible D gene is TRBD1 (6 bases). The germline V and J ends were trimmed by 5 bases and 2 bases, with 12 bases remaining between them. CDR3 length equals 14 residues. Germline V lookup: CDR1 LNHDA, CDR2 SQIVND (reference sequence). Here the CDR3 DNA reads TGTGCCAGTAGTCCTTGGACAGAAAACACTGAAGCTTTCTTT. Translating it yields CASSPWTENTEAFF.

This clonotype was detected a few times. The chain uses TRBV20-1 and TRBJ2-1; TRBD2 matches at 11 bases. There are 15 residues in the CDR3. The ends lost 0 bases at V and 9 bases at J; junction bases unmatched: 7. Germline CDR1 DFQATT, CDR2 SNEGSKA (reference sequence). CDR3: CSARDLAGGQSEQFF. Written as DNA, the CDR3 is TGCAGTGCTAGAGATTTAGCGGGAGGGCAAAGTGAGCAGTTCTTC.

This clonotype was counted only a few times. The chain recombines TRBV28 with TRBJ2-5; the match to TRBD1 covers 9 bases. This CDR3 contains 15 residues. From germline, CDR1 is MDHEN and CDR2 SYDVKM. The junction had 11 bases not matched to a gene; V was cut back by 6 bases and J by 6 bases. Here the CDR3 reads CASSLGQGLVKTQYF. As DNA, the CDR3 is TGTGCCAGCAGCCTCGGACAGGGGTTGGTCAAGACCCAGTACTTC.

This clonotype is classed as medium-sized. The CDR3 DNA follows: TGTGCCAGCAGCTCGACAGTTCAGCCCCAGCATTTT. It encodes CASSSTVQPQHF. The chain is built from TRBV28 and TRBJ1-5; D is perhaps TRBD1 (5 bases). Germline V CDR1 and CDR2: MDHEN, SYDVKM. V lost 6 bases and J lost 6, with 9 bases in between. The CDR3 is made up of 12 amino acids. Full variable domain (outside the CDR3, taken from reference TRBV28 and TRBJ1-5): DVKVTQSSRYLVKRTGEKVFLECVQDMDHENMFWYRQDPGLGLRLIYFSYDVKMKEKGDIPEGYSVSREKKERFSLILESASTNQTSMYLCASSSTVQPQHFGDGTRLSIL.

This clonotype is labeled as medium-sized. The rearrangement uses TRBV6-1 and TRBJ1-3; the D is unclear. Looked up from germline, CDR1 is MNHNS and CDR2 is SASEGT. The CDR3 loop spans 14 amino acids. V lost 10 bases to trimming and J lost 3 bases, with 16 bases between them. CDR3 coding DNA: TGTGCCACACAGAGGGCCGGAGGTGGAAACACCATATATTTT. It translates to CATQRAGGGNTIYF.

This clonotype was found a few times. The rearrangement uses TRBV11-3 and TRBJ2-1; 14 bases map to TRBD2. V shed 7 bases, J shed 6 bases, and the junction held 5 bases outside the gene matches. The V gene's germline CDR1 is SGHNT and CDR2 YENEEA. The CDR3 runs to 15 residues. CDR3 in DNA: TGTGCCAGCAACATGGGACTAGCGGGAGTCAATGAGCAGTTCTTC. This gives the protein CASNMGLAGVNEQFF.

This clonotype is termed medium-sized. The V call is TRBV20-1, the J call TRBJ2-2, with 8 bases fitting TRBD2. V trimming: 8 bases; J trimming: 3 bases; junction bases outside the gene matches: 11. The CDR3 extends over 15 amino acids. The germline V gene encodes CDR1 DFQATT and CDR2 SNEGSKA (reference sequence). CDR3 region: CSLRPGGRDTGELFF. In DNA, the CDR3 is TGCAGTCTTAGGCCGGGAGGGCGGGACACCGGGGAGCTGTTTTTT.

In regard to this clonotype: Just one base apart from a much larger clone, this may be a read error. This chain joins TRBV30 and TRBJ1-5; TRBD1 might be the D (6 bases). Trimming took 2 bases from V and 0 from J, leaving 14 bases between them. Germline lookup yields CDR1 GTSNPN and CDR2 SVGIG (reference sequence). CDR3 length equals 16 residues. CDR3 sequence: CAWSLLTGHSNQPQHF. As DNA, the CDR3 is TGTGCCTGGAGTCTCCTGACAGGACATAGCAATCAGCCCCAGCATTTT.

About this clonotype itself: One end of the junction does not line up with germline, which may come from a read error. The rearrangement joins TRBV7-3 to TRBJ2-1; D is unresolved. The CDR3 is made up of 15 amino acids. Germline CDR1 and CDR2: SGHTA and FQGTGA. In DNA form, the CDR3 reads TGTGCCAGCAGTTTAACCCCCGATTCCTACAATGAGCAGTTCTTC. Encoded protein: CASSLTPDSYNEQFF.

CDR3 sequence reads: CASSLLGPEAFF. CDR3 coding DNA: TGCGCCAGCAGCTTGTTAGGGCCTGAAGCTTTCTTT. This chain links TRBV5-1 with TRBJ1-1; the D is unclear. The CDR3 contains 12 residues. V lost 1 base and J 6 bases, leaving 7 bases between the germline ends. The germline gives CDR1 SGHRS, CDR2 YFSETQ.

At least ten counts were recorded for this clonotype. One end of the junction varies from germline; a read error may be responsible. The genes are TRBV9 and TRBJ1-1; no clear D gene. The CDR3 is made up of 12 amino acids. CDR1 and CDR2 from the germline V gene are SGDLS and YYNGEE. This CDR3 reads CASSLLAGQVVF. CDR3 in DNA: TGTGCCAGCAGCCTCCTGGCGGGCCAGGTGGTCTTT.

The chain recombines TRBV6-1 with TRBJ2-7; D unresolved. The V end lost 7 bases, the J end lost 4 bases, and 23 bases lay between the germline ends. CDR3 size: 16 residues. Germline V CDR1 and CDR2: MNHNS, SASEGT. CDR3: CASTQRTASWPYEQYF. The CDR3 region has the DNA TGTGCCAGCACACAACGGACGGCTAGTTGGCCGTACGAGCAGTACTTC.

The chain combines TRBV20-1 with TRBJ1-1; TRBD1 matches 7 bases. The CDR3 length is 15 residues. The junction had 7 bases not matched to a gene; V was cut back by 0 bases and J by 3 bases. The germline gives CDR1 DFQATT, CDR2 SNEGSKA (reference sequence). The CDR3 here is CSAREGGVGYTEAFF. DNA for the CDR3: TGCAGTGCTAGAGAAGGGGGCGTAGGCTACACTGAAGCTTTCTTT.

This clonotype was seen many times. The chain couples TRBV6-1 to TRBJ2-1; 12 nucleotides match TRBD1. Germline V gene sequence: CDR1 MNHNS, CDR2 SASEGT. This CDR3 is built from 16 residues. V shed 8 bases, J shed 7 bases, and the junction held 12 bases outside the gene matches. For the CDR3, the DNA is TGTGCCAGCTGCCCCCGGGACAGGGGGCGCGATAATGAGCAGTTCTTC. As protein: CASCPRDRGRDNEQFF.

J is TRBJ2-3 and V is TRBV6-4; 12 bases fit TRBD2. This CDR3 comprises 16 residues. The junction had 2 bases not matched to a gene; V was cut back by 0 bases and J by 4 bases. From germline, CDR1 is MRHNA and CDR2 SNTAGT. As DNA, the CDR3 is TGTGCCAGCAGTGACTCTCTAGCGGGAGGGCCAGATACGCAGTATTTT. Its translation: CASSDSLAGGPDTQYF.

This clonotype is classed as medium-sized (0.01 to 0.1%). This CDR3 reads CASSTNSGRRDTQYF. In nucleotides, the CDR3 is TGTGCCAGCAGTACCAATAGCGGGAGGCGAGATACGCAGTATTTT. This sequence joins TRBV12-3 or TRBV12-4 and TRBJ2-3; 10 nucleotides line up with TRBD2. V gave up 5 bases and J gave up 5 bases; unmatched junction bases: 7. CDR3 size: 15 residues.

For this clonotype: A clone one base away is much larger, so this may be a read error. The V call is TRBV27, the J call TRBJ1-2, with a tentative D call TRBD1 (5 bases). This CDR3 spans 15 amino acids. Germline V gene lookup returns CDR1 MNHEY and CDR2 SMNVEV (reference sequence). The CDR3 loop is CASTSAFGDYYGCTF. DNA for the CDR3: TGTGCCAGCACCAGCGCCTTTGGGGACTACTATGGCTGCACCTTC.

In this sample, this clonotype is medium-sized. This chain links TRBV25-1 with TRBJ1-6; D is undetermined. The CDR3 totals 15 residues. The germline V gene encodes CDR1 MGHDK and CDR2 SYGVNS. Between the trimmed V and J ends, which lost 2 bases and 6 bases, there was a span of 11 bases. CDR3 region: CASSEDRRTNSPLHF. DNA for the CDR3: TGTGCCAGCAGTGAAGATAGACGCACTAATTCACCCCTCCACTTT.

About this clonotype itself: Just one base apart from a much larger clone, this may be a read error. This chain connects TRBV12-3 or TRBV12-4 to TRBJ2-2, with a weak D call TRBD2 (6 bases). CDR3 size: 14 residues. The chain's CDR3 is CASSKLAGTGELLF. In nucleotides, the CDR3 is TGTGCCAGCAGTAAACTAGCCGGAACCGGGGAGCTGCTTTTT.

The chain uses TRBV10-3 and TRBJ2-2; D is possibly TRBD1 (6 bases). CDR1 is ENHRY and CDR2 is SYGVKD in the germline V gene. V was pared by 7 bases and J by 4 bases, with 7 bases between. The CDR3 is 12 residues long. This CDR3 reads CAITRGTGELFF. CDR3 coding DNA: TGTGCCATCACCAGGGGCACCGGGGAGCTGTTTTTT.

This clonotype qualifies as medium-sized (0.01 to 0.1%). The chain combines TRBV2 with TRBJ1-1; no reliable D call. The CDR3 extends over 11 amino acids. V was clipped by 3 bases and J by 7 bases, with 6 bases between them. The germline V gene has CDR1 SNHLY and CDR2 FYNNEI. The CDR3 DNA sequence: TGTGCCAGCAGTGAGACGGATGAAGCTTTCTTT. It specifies CASSETDEAFF.

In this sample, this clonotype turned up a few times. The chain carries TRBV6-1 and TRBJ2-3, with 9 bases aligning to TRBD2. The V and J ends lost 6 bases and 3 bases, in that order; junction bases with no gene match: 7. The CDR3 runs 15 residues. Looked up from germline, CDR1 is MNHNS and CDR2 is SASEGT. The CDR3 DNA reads TGTGCCAGCAGCGTCCGGACTAGCGAGACAGATACGCAGTATTTT. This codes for CASSVRTSETDTQYF.

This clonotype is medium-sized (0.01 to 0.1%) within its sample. The CDR3 is CASTRIPGSTKSTGELFF. The CDR3 DNA sequence: TGTGCCAGCACCCGAATCCCAGGGTCGACCAAGAGTACCGGGGAGCTGTTTTTT. The rearrangement uses TRBV27 and TRBJ2-2; weak D call: TRBD1 (5 bases). The CDR3 has 18 amino acids. V lost 7 bases, J lost 5 bases, and 26 bases lay in between. CDR1 MNHEY and CDR2 SMNVEV come from the germline V gene (reference sequence).

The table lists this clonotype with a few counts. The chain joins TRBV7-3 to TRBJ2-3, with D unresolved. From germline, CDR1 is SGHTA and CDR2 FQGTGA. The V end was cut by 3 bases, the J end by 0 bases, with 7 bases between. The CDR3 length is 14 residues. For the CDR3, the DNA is TGTGCCAGCAGCTTTGACGGTAGCACAGATACGCAGTATTTT. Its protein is CASSFDGSTDTQYF.

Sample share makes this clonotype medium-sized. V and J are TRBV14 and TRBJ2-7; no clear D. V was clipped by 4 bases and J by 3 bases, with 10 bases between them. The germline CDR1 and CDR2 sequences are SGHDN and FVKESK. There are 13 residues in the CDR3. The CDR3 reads CASSLVQSYEQYF. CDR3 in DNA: TGTGCCAGCAGCCTCGTACAGAGCTACGAGCAGTACTTC.

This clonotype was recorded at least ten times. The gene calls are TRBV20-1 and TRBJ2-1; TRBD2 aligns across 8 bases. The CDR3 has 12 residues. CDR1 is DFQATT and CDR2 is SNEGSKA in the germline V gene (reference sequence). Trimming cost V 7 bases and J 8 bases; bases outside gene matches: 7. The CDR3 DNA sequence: TGCAGTGGAGCGGGAGAAGGCGATGAGCAGTTCTTC. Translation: CSGAGEGDEQFF.